Following are 3 T cell receptor beta chains from one sample sequenced in a study of CXCR3-negative and CXCR3-positive naive CD8 T cells. UMI-labeled TRB cDNA libraries were prepared by 5' RACE. TCRdb reprocessed the 5' RACE reads, keeping one entry per CDR3 protein, no DNA. The repertoire table contains roughly 90,000 distinct CDR3 sequences. The sequenced sample was naive CXCR3- CD8+ T cells from blood. Subset reported: CD45RO-CCR7+CD27+CD95- naive CD8+ T cells lacking CXCR3 (TNR3-). Receptor source: a human donor in good health. Some clones in this sample may be carry-over from other donors' samples.

This sequence joins TRBV4-2 and TRBJ2-4; TCRdb proposes TRBD2, but this gene call is untestable without DNA. This CDR3 spans 18 amino acids. Germline V gives CDR1 LGHNA, CDR2 YNFKEQ. Here the CDR3 reads CASSQVVAPTLAKNIQYF.

The CDR3 spells CASSLLTGRTYEQYF. The V and J genes are TRBV7-9 and TRBJ2-7; the TCRdb call, TRBD1, lacks DNA for checking. This CDR3 has 15 amino acids. Germline loops: CDR1 SEHNR, CDR2 FQNEAQ (reference sequence).

This chain joins TRBV12-3 or TRBV12-4 and TRBJ1-1. The CDR3 length is 14 residues. Here the CDR3 reads CASSFSPMNTEAFF.